Given below is one TCR beta chain in context. These data are taken from a study of blood T cell repertoires in COVID-19. As for the study in general: PBMCs, B-cell-depleted T cells, or T cells were the source of the cDNA or gDNA that made up the material.

The CDR3 has 14 amino acids. Germline V gene data show CDR1 as SGDLS and CDR2 as YYNGEE. V was clipped by 3 bases and J by 6 bases, with 16 bases between them. The assay was immunoSEQ multiplex PCR, and TCRdb's table has in-frame clones only and misses some. The sample consists of 300,000 to 400,000 clones, 75% to 85% of them appearing once. The clonotype was recovered from a human donor in a cohort sampled during active COVID-19. The chain links TRBV9 to TRBJ2-7; D remains ambiguous. Sequenced material: peripheral blood. CDR3 coding DNA: TGTGCCAGCAGCGGTGGATATGCGGCCGGCGAGCAGTACTTC. Amino acids: CASSGGYAAGEQYF.